What follows are 31 T cell receptor beta chains derived from one specimen sequenced in a study of blood T cell repertoires in COVID-19 (dated by TCRdb to the early 2020s). Libraries were made using the immunoSEQ multiplex PCR assay. TCRdb carries this immuneACCESS record with in-frame sequences only. Its versions omit some clonotypes, under half of them owing to an unresolved V gene in the studies checked, with the rest unexplained. The sample has 350,000 to 550,000 clones on record, about 90% of them singletons. Of the sample, approximately 2% falls within the top ten clones. The sequenced sample was PBMCs or T cells enriched from blood (not recorded which). These receptors originate from a woman aged 18-29 years with acute COVID-19.

This sequence joins TRBV4-3 and TRBJ2-1; 9 bases fit TRBD2. The CDR3 extends over 18 amino acids. The germline V gene has CDR1 LGHNA and CDR2 YSLEER. Unmatched junction bases numbered 13, after V lost 0 bases and J lost 7 bases. The CDR3 sequence: CASSQEGSGSGYSNEQFF. CDR3 DNA: TGCGCCAGCAGCCAAGAGGGTAGCGGGAGTGGATATTCAAATGAGCAGTTCTTC.

This sequence joins TRBV6-4 and TRBJ2-1; 10 bases fit TRBD2. The CDR3 length is 15 residues. After removal of 5 bases from V and 4 bases from J, the junction contained 5 bases not matched to a gene. CDR1 and CDR2 from the germline V gene are MRHNA and SNTAGT. For the CDR3, the DNA is TGTGCCAGCAGTCCCGGGACTAGCGAATACAATGAGCAGTTCTTC. It is translated as CASSPGTSEYNEQFF.

V gene TRBV3-1 (or the pseudogene TRBV3-2) combines with J gene TRBJ2-7, with 13 bases identical to TRBD2. The CDR3 has 15 residues. V was pared by 3 bases and J by 3 bases, with 2 bases of the junction left unmatched. Germline assignment: CDR1 LGHDT and CDR2 YNNKEL (reference sequence). DNA of the CDR3: TGTGCCAGCAGCCACGGACTAGCGGGGGACTACGAGCAGTACTTC. Its protein product is CASSHGLAGDYEQYF.

J is TRBJ2-1 and V is TRBV18; 14 bases map to TRBD2. V shed 0 bases, J shed 0 bases, and the junction held 4 bases outside the gene matches. The CDR3 extends over 19 amino acids. In germline, CDR1 is KGHSH, CDR2 LQKENI. CDR3 DNA sequence: TGTGCCAGCTCACCACCGGGACTAGCGGGGGCCAGCTCCTACAATGAGCAGTTCTTC. This sequence encodes CASSPPGLAGASSYNEQFF. Full variable domain (rest looked up from reference TRBV18 and TRBJ2-1): NAGVMQNPRHLVRRRGQEARLRCSPMKGHSHVYWYRQLPEEGLKFMVYLQKENIIDESGMPKERFSAEFPKEGPSILRIQQVVRGDSAAYFCASSPPGLAGASSYNEQFFGPGTRLTVL.

The V and J genes are TRBV4-2 and TRBJ2-7, with 9 positions matching TRBD1. CDR3 length: 15 amino acids. V gave up 1 base and J gave up 6 bases; unmatched junction bases: 7. CDR1 and CDR2 from the germline V gene are LGHNA and YNFKEQ. The CDR3 reads CASSQGPGQGSEQYF. The CDR3 DNA sequence: TGTGCCAGCAGCCAAGGTCCGGGACAGGGTTCCGAGCAGTACTTC.

The rearrangement uses TRBV4-3 and TRBJ2-3; 9 bases line up with TRBD2. This CDR3 region has 17 residues. V dropped 0 bases and J dropped 2; count of bases not matched to a gene: 6. Per germline, CDR1 LGHNA and CDR2 YSLEER. The CDR3 spells CASSQDRLAGLTDTQYF. CDR3 nucleotide sequence: TGCGCCAGCAGCCAAGATCGGCTAGCGGGACTCACAGATACGCAGTATTTT.

This clone showed up just once. In DNA form, the CDR3 reads TGTGCCAGCAGCCCAGAAGGGACAGGGGATTCCTACGAGCAGTACTTC. This gives the protein CASSPEGTGDSYEQYF. The V gene is TRBV11-2, the J gene TRBJ2-7, with TRBD1 identical over 10 bases. Germline CDR1 is SGHAT and CDR2 is FQNNGV. V was clipped by 5 bases and J by 1 base; unmatched bases: 8. This CDR3 contains 16 residues.

This clone was observed a few times. The genes are TRBV12-3 or TRBV12-4 and TRBJ2-7; D unclear. The CDR3 is 12 amino acids. V was shortened by 5 bases and J by 2 bases, with 7 bases between the two germline ends. The CDR3 loop is CASSRHPYEQYF. Here the CDR3 DNA reads TGTGCCAGCAGTCGACATCCCTACGAGCAGTACTTC.

The chain carries TRBV7-8 and TRBJ2-2, with TRBD2 identical over 11 bases. After removal of 5 bases from V and 5 bases from J, the junction contained 7 bases not matched to a gene. This CDR3 has 16 residues. Germline V gene data show CDR1 as SGHVS and CDR2 as FQNEAQ. The CDR3 reads CASSKSLAGGTGELFF. CDR3 nucleotide sequence: TGTGCCAGCAGCAAATCTCTAGCGGGAGGAACCGGGGAGCTGTTTTTT.

This chain connects TRBV30 to TRBJ2-5; 13 bases are shared with TRBD2. Trimming at V came to 4 bases and at J to 5 bases, leaving 7 bases not matched to a gene. Germline V gene sequence: CDR1 GTSNPN, CDR2 SVGIG (reference sequence). There are 15 residues in the CDR3. The CDR3 coding sequence is TGTGCCTGGACCTGGACTAGCGGGAGATGGGAGACCCAGTACTTC. Residues: CAWTWTSGRWETQYF.

Here the CDR3 reads CASSFLSGYHEQYF. The DNA for the CDR3 is TGTGCCAGCAGTTTCCTAAGCGGTTACCACGAGCAGTACTTC. The chain links TRBV27 to TRBJ2-7; TRBD2 might be the D (5 bases). This CDR3 has 14 residues. With 3 bases removed from V and 5 bases from J, the gap between germline ends came to 14 bases. Germline lookup yields CDR1 MNHEY and CDR2 SMNVEV (reference sequence).

This rearrangement joins TRBV19 to TRBJ2-7; tentative D call: TRBD1 (7 bases). Looked up from germline, CDR1 is LNHDA and CDR2 is SQIVND (reference sequence). V was clipped by 6 bases and J by 2 bases, with 17 bases between them. The CDR3 totals 15 residues. The chain's CDR3 is CASSTPRGAPYEQYF. DNA of the CDR3: TGTGCCAGTAGCACACCCAGGGGGGCCCCCTACGAGCAGTACTTC.

CDR3 protein: CASSYSTVNTEAFF. In DNA, the CDR3 is TGTGCCAGCAGTTACAGTACAGTGAACACTGAAGCTTTCTTT. V gene TRBV27 combines with J gene TRBJ1-1; D call uncertain. Between the trimmed V and J ends, which lost 4 bases and 0 bases, there was a span of 9 bases. CDR1 MNHEY and CDR2 SMNVEV come from the germline V gene (reference sequence). This CDR3 region has 14 residues.

This clone was seen a handful of times. The DNA for the CDR3 is TGCGCCAGCAGTCGGACAGCTCAATACGAGCAGTACTTC. Protein sequence: CASSRTAQYEQYF. This chain joins TRBV10-2 and TRBJ2-7; a weak D match, TRBD1 (6 bases). The CDR3 is made up of 13 amino acids. Trimming cost V 5 bases and J 4 bases, with 12 bases left between them. In germline, CDR1 is WSHSY, CDR2 SAAADI.

The V gene is TRBV2, the J gene TRBJ1-2; 7 bases agree with TRBD1. CDR3 length equals 15 residues. Germline V gene data show CDR1 as SNHLY and CDR2 as FYNNEI. V gave up 5 bases and J gave up 8 bases; unmatched junction bases: 14. The CDR3 here is CASSPPQGGLSGYTF. The CDR3 DNA is TGTGCCAGCAGTCCCCCCCAAGGGGGCCTTTCCGGCTACACCTTC.

This CDR3 is CASSYRVSGADYGYTF. As DNA, the CDR3 is TGTGCCAGCAGTTATAGGGTTTCAGGGGCGGACTATGGCTACACCTTC. V and J are TRBV6-6 and TRBJ1-2; maybe TRBD1 (6 bases). Trimming removed 3 bases from V and 3 bases from J, with 17 bases in between. The CDR3 has 16 residues. The germline CDR1 and CDR2 sequences are MNHNY and SVGAGI (reference sequence).

The rearrangement links TRBV7-2 to TRBJ2-3, with D perhaps TRBD1 (6 bases). Germline V gives CDR1 SGHTA, CDR2 FQGNSA. V was trimmed by 5 bases and J by 0 bases, leaving 9 bases between them. The CDR3 runs 14 residues. CDR3 protein: CASSVQGSTDTQYF. The CDR3 bases are TGTGCCAGCAGCGTACAGGGAAGCACAGATACGCAGTATTTT.

This chain uses TRBV12-3 or TRBV12-4 with TRBJ1-3, with no clear D. The CDR3 consists of 13 residues. V was pared by 8 bases and J by 0 bases, with 8 bases between. The CDR3 sequence: CASRRVSGNTIYF. The CDR3 region has the DNA TGTGCCAGCCGCCGGGTCTCTGGAAACACCATATATTTT.

The rearrangement uses TRBV19 and TRBJ1-6, with TRBD1 matching over 7 bases. Germline loops: CDR1 LNHDA, CDR2 SQIVND (reference sequence). This CDR3 comprises 14 residues. V gave up 9 bases and J gave up 5 bases; unmatched junction bases: 7. CDR3 sequence: CASTGTANNSPLHF. CDR3 nucleotides: TGTGCCAGCACCGGGACAGCCAATAATTCACCCCTCCACTTT.

The genes are TRBV3-1 (or the pseudogene TRBV3-2) and TRBJ2-3; the match to TRBD2 covers 9 bases. CDR1 and CDR2 from the germline V gene are LGHDT and YNNKEL (reference sequence). After removal of 2 bases from V and 8 bases from J, the junction contained 8 bases not matched to a gene. The CDR3 extends over 15 amino acids. CDR3 sequence (DNA): TGTGCCAGCAGCCAATCGGGCGGGAGGGCCGGTACGCAGTATTTT. Translation gives CASSQSGGRAGTQYF.

The rearrangement links TRBV2 to TRBJ1-2, with TRBD1 matching 7 bases. The CDR3 extends over 15 amino acids. After removal of 6 bases from V and 0 bases from J, the junction contained 7 bases not matched to a gene. Germline V gives CDR1 SNHLY, CDR2 FYNNEI. For the CDR3, the DNA is TGTGCCAGCAGCAAGGACAGGTCAGCTAACTATGGCTACACCTTC. Encoded protein: CASSKDRSANYGYTF.

This chain uses TRBV28 with TRBJ1-5, with D possibly TRBD1 on 6 matching bases. Deletions cut 2 bases from V and 12 bases from J, with 23 bases between. The CDR3 loop spans 16 amino acids. CDR1 is MDHEN, CDR2 SYDVKM, per germline. CDR3 sequence (DNA): TGTGCCAGCAGTTTACAGGGGACTATAGTTGACATCGGCCAGCATTTT. Protein sequence: CASSLQGTIVDIGQHF.

The chain couples TRBV5-6 to TRBJ2-1; TRBD1 aligns across 10 bases. Germline V gene lookup returns CDR1 SGHDT and CDR2 YYEEEE. Trimming cost V 0 bases and J 3 bases; bases outside gene matches: 3. The CDR3 length is 16 residues. CDR3 amino acids: CASSLGTGGDYNEQFF. The CDR3 DNA reads TGTGCCAGCAGCTTGGGGACAGGGGGGGACTACAATGAGCAGTTCTTC.

The chain joins TRBV7-9 to TRBJ2-5, with D maybe TRBD2 (5 bases). The V end was cut by 5 bases, the J end by 1 base, with 14 bases between. There are 15 residues in the CDR3. In germline, CDR1 is SEHNR, CDR2 FQNEAQ (reference sequence). The CDR3 spells CASSPGDSTQETQYF. CDR3 nucleotide sequence: TGTGCCAGCAGCCCCGGGGATTCGACCCAAGAGACCCAGTACTTC.

The genes are TRBV3-1 (or the pseudogene TRBV3-2) and TRBJ2-1; TRBD2 aligns across 9 bases. Germline trimming cut 3 bases from V and 12 bases from J; bases unmatched to any gene: 9. Germline V lookup: CDR1 LGHDT, CDR2 YNNKEL (reference sequence). CDR3 length: 14 residues. The CDR3 nucleotides read TGTGCCAGCAGCCAGGCTAGCGGGGCTGCTGGGCAGTTCTTC. This gives the protein CASSQASGAAGQFF.

J is TRBJ2-5 and V is TRBV9, with 9 bases fitting TRBD1. Germline V gene data show CDR1 as SGDLS and CDR2 as YYNGEE. The CDR3 loop spans 14 amino acids. V was clipped by 3 bases and J by 7 bases; unmatched bases: 7. CDR3 residues: CASSASTGGGTQYF. CDR3 sequence (DNA): TGTGCCAGCAGCGCGAGTACAGGGGGCGGGACCCAGTACTTC.

J is TRBJ1-3 and V is TRBV19; D unclear. Trimming took off 8 bases at V and 3 bases at J, with 20 bases between the two ends. The CDR3 is made up of 16 amino acids. Germline assignment: CDR1 LNHDA and CDR2 SQIVND (reference sequence). The CDR3 DNA follows: TGTGCCAGTGCTCCCGTCTCCCTGGCGGATGGAAACACCATATATTTT. Its translation is CASAPVSLADGNTIYF.

The rearrangement joins TRBV4-1 to TRBJ1-1; unclear D gene. The germline gives CDR1 MGHRA, CDR2 YSYEKL. V dropped 2 bases and J dropped 5 bases, with 15 bases sitting between them. The CDR3 loop spans 15 amino acids. Here the CDR3 DNA reads TGCGCCAGCAGCCAAAATACAACAGTTCTAACTGAAGCTTTCTTT. Translation: CASSQNTTVLTEAFF.

V is TRBV3-1 (or the pseudogene TRBV3-2) and J is TRBJ2-3; 9 bases line up with TRBD2. Per the germline V gene, CDR1 is LGHDT and CDR2 is YNNKEL (reference sequence). The CDR3 loop spans 20 amino acids. The J segment lost 4 bases and the V segment lost 0 bases, leaving 17 bases of the junction unmatched. The CDR3 DNA reads TGTGCCAGCAGCCAAGATAACTGGTTGAGAGCGGGGGGCGAGGCAGATACGCAGTATTTT. This translates into CASSQDNWLRAGGEADTQYF.

As DNA, the CDR3 is TGTGCCAGCAGCTCAAACAGGGGTCGATTAAGAAACACCATATATTTT. Its protein is CASSSNRGRLRNTIYF. The chain is built from TRBV11-2 and TRBJ1-3; 7 bases fit TRBD1. This CDR3 has 16 amino acids. The germline V gene encodes CDR1 SGHAT and CDR2 FQNNGV. Losses at the gene ends were 4 bases for V and 5 bases for J; bases not matched to a gene: 11.

This clone was seen a single time. This chain uses TRBV4-3 with TRBJ1-5; no reliable D call. The germline V and J ends were trimmed by 4 bases and 1 base, with 11 bases remaining between them. Germline V gene sequence: CDR1 LGHNA, CDR2 YSLEER. This CDR3 spans 15 amino acids. The CDR3 reads CASSLFIQSNQPQHF. CDR3 nucleotide sequence: TGCGCCAGCAGCCTTTTTATTCAGAGCAATCAGCCCCAGCATTTT.